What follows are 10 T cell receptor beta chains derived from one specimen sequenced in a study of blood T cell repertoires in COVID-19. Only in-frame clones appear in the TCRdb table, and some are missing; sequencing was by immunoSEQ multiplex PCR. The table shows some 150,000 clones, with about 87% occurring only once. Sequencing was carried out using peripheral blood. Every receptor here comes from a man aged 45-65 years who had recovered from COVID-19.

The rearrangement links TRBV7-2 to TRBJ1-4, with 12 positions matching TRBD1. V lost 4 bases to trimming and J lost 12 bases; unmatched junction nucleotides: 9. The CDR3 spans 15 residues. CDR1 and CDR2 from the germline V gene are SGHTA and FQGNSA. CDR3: CASSSGGQGAVELFF. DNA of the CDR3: TGTGCCAGCAGCTCGGGGGGACAGGGGGCGGTTGAACTGTTTTTT.

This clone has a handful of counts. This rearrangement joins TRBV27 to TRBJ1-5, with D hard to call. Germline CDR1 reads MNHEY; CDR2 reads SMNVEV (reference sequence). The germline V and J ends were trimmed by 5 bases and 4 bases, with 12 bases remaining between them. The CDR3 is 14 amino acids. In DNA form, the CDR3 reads TGTGCCAGCAGTGGGCTCGGTTGGAATCAGCCCCAGCATTTT. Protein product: CASSGLGWNQPQHF.

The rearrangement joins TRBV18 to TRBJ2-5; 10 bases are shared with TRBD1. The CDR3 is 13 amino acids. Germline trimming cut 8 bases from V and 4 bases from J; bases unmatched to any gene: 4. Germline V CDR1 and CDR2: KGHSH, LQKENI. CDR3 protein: CASRGQGGETQYF. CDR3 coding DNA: TGTGCCAGCCGAGGACAGGGGGGAGAGACCCAGTACTTC.

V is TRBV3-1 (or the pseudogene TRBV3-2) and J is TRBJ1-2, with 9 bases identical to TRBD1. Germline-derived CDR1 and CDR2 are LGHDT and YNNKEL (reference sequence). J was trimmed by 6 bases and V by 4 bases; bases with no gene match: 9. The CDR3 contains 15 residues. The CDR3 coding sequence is TGTGCCAGCAGCCGTGAGGACAGGGGCCTCGATGGCTACACCTTC. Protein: CASSREDRGLDGYTF.

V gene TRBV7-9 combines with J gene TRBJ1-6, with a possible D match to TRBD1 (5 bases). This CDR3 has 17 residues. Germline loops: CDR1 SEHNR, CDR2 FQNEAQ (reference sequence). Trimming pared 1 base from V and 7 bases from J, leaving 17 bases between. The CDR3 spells CASSLGGGGHYNSPLHF. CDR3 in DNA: TGTGCCAGCAGCTTAGGGGGCGGTGGACATTACAATTCACCCCTCCACTTT.

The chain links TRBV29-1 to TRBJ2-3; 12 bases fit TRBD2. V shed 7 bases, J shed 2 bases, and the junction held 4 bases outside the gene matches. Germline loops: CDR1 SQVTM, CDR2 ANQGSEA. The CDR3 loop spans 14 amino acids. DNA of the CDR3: TGCAGCGCTCTAGCGGGGGGGAACACAGATACGCAGTATTTT. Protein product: CSALAGGNTDTQYF.

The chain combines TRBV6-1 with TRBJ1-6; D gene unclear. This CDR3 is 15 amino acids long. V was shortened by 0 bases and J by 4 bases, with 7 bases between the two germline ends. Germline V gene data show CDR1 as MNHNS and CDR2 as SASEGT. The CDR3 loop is CASSEAVTYNSPLHF. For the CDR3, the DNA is TGTGCCAGCAGTGAAGCGGTTACTTATAATTCACCCCTCCACTTT.

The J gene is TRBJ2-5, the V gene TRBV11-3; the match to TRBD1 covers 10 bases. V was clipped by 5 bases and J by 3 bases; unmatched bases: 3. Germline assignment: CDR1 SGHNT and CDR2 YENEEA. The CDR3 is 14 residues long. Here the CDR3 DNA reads TGTGCCAGCAGCACGGACAGGGGGAAAGAGACCCAGTACTTC. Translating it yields CASSTDRGKETQYF.

The CDR3 spells CASSQDLRQVTEQYF. The DNA for the CDR3 is TGTGCCAGCAGCCAAGATCTTCGTCAGGTAACGGAGCAGTACTTC. The rearrangement links TRBV3-1 (or the pseudogene TRBV3-2) to TRBJ2-7; D is ambiguous. Trimming left V 0 bases short and J 7 bases short, with 16 bases between. In germline, CDR1 is LGHDT, CDR2 YNNKEL (reference sequence). This CDR3 region has 15 residues.

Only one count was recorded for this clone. The CDR3 DNA reads as TGTGCCAGCAGCCAAAATGCGATCTCCCCAGATACGCAGTATTTT. Translating it yields CASSQNAISPDTQYF. This chain uses TRBV4-2 with TRBJ2-3; D unresolved. Germline V gives CDR1 LGHNA, CDR2 YNFKEQ. V lost 2 bases, J lost 4 bases, and 13 bases lay in between. This CDR3 has 15 residues.